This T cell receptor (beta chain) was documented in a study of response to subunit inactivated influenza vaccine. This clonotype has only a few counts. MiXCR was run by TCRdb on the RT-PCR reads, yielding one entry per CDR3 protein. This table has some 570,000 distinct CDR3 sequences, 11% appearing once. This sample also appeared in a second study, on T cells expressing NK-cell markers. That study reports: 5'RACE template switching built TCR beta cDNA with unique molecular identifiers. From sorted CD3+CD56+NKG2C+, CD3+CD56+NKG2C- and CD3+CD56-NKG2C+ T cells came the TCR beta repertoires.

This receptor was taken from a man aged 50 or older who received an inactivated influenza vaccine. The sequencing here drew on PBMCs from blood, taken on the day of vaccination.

The CDR3 here is CASSTGLVGEQFF. CDR3 bases: TGTGCCAGCAGTACAGGACTGGTAGGCGAGCAGTTCTTC. The gene calls are TRBV6-1 and TRBJ2-1; D might be TRBD1 or TRBD2, each matching 5 bases. CDR3 length: 13 amino acids. Germline V gives CDR1 MNHNS, CDR2 SASEGT. Trimming cost V 5 bases and J 10 bases, with 15 bases left between them.